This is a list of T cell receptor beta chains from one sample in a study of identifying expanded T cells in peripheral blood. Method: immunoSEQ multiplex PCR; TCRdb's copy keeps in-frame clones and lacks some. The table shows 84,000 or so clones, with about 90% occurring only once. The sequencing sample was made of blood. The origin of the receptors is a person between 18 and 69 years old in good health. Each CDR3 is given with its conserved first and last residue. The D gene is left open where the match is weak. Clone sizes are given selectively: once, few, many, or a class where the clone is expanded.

CDR3 protein: CASSPSGKAKNIQYF
CDR3 DNA: TGTGCCAGCAGCCCCTCCGGGAAGGCCAAAAACATTCAGTACTTC
J gene: TRBJ2-4
clone size: NA
V gene: TRBV5-4
D gene: NA

CDR3 protein: CASSLAGGRETQYF
CDR3 DNA: TGTGCCAGCAGCTTAGCGGGGGGGAGAGAGACCCAGTACTTC
J gene: TRBJ2-5
clone size: NA
V gene: TRBV7-8
D gene: TRBD2

CDR3 protein: CASTGRSISNYGYTF
CDR3 DNA: TGTGCCAGCACTGGACGGAGTATTTCCAACTATGGCTACACCTTC
J gene: TRBJ1-2
clone size: NA
V gene: TRBV9
D gene: NA

CDR3 protein: CASSDRDSDRAFF
CDR3 DNA: TGTGCCAGCAGTGACCGGGACTCGGACCGGGCTTTCTTT
J gene: TRBJ1-1
clone size: NA
V gene: TRBV2
D gene: NA

CDR3 protein: CASSSGYTGRTNEKLFF
CDR3 DNA: TGCGCCAGCAGCTCCGGTTACACAGGGCGCACTAATGAAAAACTGTTTTTT
J gene: TRBJ1-4
clone size: NA
V gene: TRBV5-1
D gene: NA

CDR3 protein: CASSLFLAGGPNEQFF
CDR3 DNA: TGCGCCAGCAGCCTCTTCCTAGCGGGAGGACCTAATGAGCAGTTCTTC
J gene: TRBJ2-1
clone size: few
V gene: TRBV4-3
D gene: TRBD2

CDR3 protein: CASTDLGGPKKTQYF
CDR3 DNA: TGCGCCAGCACCGATCTAGGGGGGCCGAAAAAGACCCAGTACTTC
J gene: TRBJ2-5
clone size: NA
V gene: TRBV5-1
D gene: NA

CDR3 protein: CASSLPGGRSHEQYF
CDR3 DNA: TGTGCCAGCAGCTTACCGGGCGGGAGGTCCCACGAGCAGTACTTC
J gene: TRBJ2-7
clone size: NA
V gene: TRBV11-2
D gene: TRBD2

CDR3 protein: CASIGWGTGDTQYF
CDR3 DNA: TGTGCCAGCATAGGGTGGGGAACAGGGGATACGCAGTATTTT
J gene: TRBJ2-3
clone size: NA
V gene: TRBV5-6
D gene: NA

CDR3 protein: CASSLRSMREQGTEAFF
CDR3 DNA: TGTGCCAGCAGCTTGAGGTCGATGCGGGAACAGGGGACTGAAGCTTTCTTT
J gene: TRBJ1-1
clone size: NA
V gene: TRBV5-5
D gene: TRBD1

CDR3 protein: CASSSKGQTGNNNSPLHF
CDR3 DNA: TGTGCCAGCAGCTCCAAGGGACAGACGGGGAATAATAATTCACCCCTCCACTTT
J gene: TRBJ1-6
clone size: few
V gene: TRBV7-3
D gene: TRBD1

CDR3 protein: CASSYSGQLNEKLFF
CDR3 DNA: TGTGCCAGCAGTTACTCGGGACAACTTAATGAAAAACTGTTTTTT
J gene: TRBJ1-4
clone size: NA
V gene: TRBV6-5
D gene: NA

CDR3 protein: CASSRAGEGTEAFF
CDR3 DNA: TGTGCCAGCAGTCGGGCAGGGGAGGGAACTGAAGCTTTCTTT
J gene: TRBJ1-1
clone size: NA
V gene: TRBV6-5
D gene: NA

CDR3 protein: CATSRDGQGYQPQHF
CDR3 DNA: TGTGCCACCAGCAGAGACGGACAGGGCTATCAGCCCCAGCATTTT
J gene: TRBJ1-5
clone size: few
V gene: TRBV15
D gene: TRBD1

CDR3 protein: CASSSTPPGAYIEAFF
CDR3 DNA: TGTGCCAGCAGTTCAACCCCCCCGGGGGCTTATATAGAAGCTTTCTTT
J gene: TRBJ1-1
clone size: NA
V gene: TRBV27
D gene: NA

CDR3 protein: CASSLARDHYGYTF
CDR3 DNA: TGTGCCAGCAGCTTAGCGCGGGACCACTATGGCTACACCTTC
J gene: TRBJ1-2
clone size: NA
V gene: TRBV7-9
D gene: NA

CDR3 protein: CASSWVKGWADTQYF
CDR3 DNA: TGTGCCAGCAGCTGGGTCAAGGGGTGGGCAGATACGCAGTATTTT
J gene: TRBJ2-3
clone size: NA
V gene: TRBV5-6
D gene: NA

CDR3 protein: CSVVLAGGPGETQYF
CDR3 DNA: TGCAGCGTTGTACTAGCGGGGGGGCCCGGAGAGACCCAGTACTTC
J gene: TRBJ2-5
clone size: NA
V gene: TRBV29-1
D gene: TRBD2

CDR3 protein: CASSYPGRSNQPQHF
CDR3 DNA: TGTGCCAGCAGTTACCCGGGGAGAAGCAATCAGCCCCAGCATTTT
J gene: TRBJ1-5
clone size: NA
V gene: TRBV6-6
D gene: NA

CDR3 protein: CASSVGTGGSNQPQHF
CDR3 DNA: TGTGCCAGCAGCGTCGGGACAGGGGGAAGCAATCAGCCCCAGCATTTT
J gene: TRBJ1-5
clone size: NA
V gene: TRBV9
D gene: TRBD1

CDR3 protein: CASSYAGVRAQYF
CDR3 DNA: TGTGCCAGCAGTTATGCGGGGGTTCGGGCCCAGTACTTC
J gene: TRBJ2-5
clone size: NA
V gene: TRBV6-5
D gene: TRBD2

CDR3 protein: CASSVYPSNTGELFF
CDR3 DNA: TGTGCCAGCAGTGTGTACCCATCAAACACCGGGGAGCTGTTTTTT
J gene: TRBJ2-2
clone size: NA
V gene: TRBV6-4
D gene: NA

CDR3 protein: CASSSRPDSGANVLTF
CDR3 DNA: TGTGCCAGCAGTTCTCGTCCGGACTCTGGGGCCAACGTCCTGACTTTC
J gene: TRBJ2-6
clone size: few
V gene: TRBV6-5
D gene: NA

CDR3 protein: CASSLVQGIANTIYF
CDR3 DNA: TGTGCCAGCAGCTTAGTTCAGGGGATTGCGAACACCATATATTTT
J gene: TRBJ1-3
clone size: NA
V gene: TRBV13
D gene: NA

CDR3 protein: CASSRGPASGNTIYF
CDR3 DNA: TGTGCCAGCAGCAGAGGACCGGCATCTGGAAACACCATATATTTT
J gene: TRBJ1-3
clone size: NA
V gene: TRBV13
D gene: NA

CDR3 protein: CASTSVPGTEAFF
CDR3 DNA: TGTGCCAGCACTTCGGTCCCGGGGACTGAAGCTTTCTTT
J gene: TRBJ1-1
clone size: NA
V gene: TRBV9
D gene: NA

CDR3 protein: CASSLAMGGNTGELFF
CDR3 DNA: TGTGCCAGCAGCTTGGCCATGGGGGGGAACACCGGGGAGCTGTTTTTT
J gene: TRBJ2-2
clone size: NA
V gene: TRBV5-4
D gene: NA

CDR3 protein: CASRQVLESPLHF
CDR3 DNA: TGTGCCAGCAGACAGGTGTTAGAGTCACCCCTCCACTTT
J gene: TRBJ1-6
clone size: few
V gene: TRBV25-1
D gene: NA

CDR3 protein: CASSVAMNTEAFF
CDR3 DNA: TGTGCCAGCAGTGTAGCTATGAACACTGAAGCTTTCTTT
J gene: TRBJ1-1
clone size: NA
V gene: TRBV7-9
D gene: NA

CDR3 protein: CSVDWGTGGHEQYF
CDR3 DNA: TGCAGCGTTGATTGGGGGACAGGGGGACACGAGCAGTACTTC
J gene: TRBJ2-7
clone size: NA
V gene: TRBV29-1
D gene: TRBD1

CDR3 protein: CASSFVGQKGNQPQHF
CDR3 DNA: TGTGCCAGCAGCTTTGTGGGACAGAAGGGGAACCAGCCCCAGCATTTT
J gene: TRBJ1-5
clone size: NA
V gene: TRBV12-1
D gene: NA

CDR3 protein: CASSQNPGLAGAPNEQYF
CDR3 DNA: TGTGCCAGCTCACAAAATCCGGGACTAGCGGGAGCACCTAACGAGCAGTACTTC
J gene: TRBJ2-7
clone size: NA
V gene: TRBV18
D gene: TRBD2

CDR3 protein: CASSVEGNLKDTIYF
CDR3 DNA: TGTGCCAGCAGCGTAGAGGGAAACCTAAAAGACACCATATATTTT
J gene: TRBJ1-3
clone size: NA
V gene: TRBV9
D gene: NA

CDR3 protein: CASSVPSGGLFSYEQYF
CDR3 DNA: TGTGCCAGCAGTGTCCCTAGCGGGGGGCTCTTCTCCTACGAGCAGTACTTC
J gene: TRBJ2-7
clone size: NA
V gene: TRBV6-1
D gene: TRBD2

CDR3 protein: CASSSRGDRAFQETQYF
CDR3 DNA: TGTGCCAGCAGCTCCAGGGGGGACAGAGCATTCCAAGAGACCCAGTACTTC
J gene: TRBJ2-5
clone size: NA
V gene: TRBV7-6
D gene: NA

CDR3 protein: CASSPQTENYEQYF
CDR3 DNA: TGTGCCAGTAGTCCCCAGACAGAGAACTACGAGCAGTACTTC
J gene: TRBJ2-7
clone size: NA
V gene: TRBV19
D gene: NA

CDR3 protein: CASSGPTGVEKLFF
CDR3 DNA: TGTGCCAGCAGTGGTCCGACAGGGGTGGAAAAACTGTTTTTT
J gene: TRBJ1-4
clone size: NA
V gene: TRBV6-1
D gene: TRBD1

CDR3 protein: CAISTGTGGYGYTF
CDR3 DNA: TGTGCCATCAGTACCGGGACAGGCGGCTATGGCTACACCTTC
J gene: TRBJ1-2
clone size: NA
V gene: TRBV10-3
D gene: TRBD1

CDR3 protein: CASSVGQELSTIQYF
CDR3 DNA: TGTGCCAGCAGCGTAGGTCAGGAGTTGTCCACCATTCAGTACTTC
J gene: TRBJ2-4
clone size: NA
V gene: TRBV9
D gene: NA

CDR3 protein: CASGQTGRQPQHF
CDR3 DNA: TGTGCTAGTGGCCAGACAGGGCGACAGCCCCAGCATTTT
J gene: TRBJ1-5
clone size: NA
V gene: TRBV12-5
D gene: TRBD1

CDR3 protein: CAWSPILSYGYTF
CDR3 DNA: TGTGCCTGGAGTCCCATATTGTCTTATGGCTACACCTTC
J gene: TRBJ1-2
clone size: NA
V gene: TRBV30
D gene: NA

CDR3 protein: CASSEGRRNTEAFF
CDR3 DNA: TGTGCCAGCAGTGAGGGGCGGCGGAACACTGAAGCTTTCTTT
J gene: TRBJ1-1
clone size: few
V gene: TRBV25-1
D gene: NA